The 5 T cell receptor beta chains below were found in one sample sequenced in a study of cytomegalovirus exposure and HLA in healthy donors. Primers for the PCR totalled 60 Vbeta and 13 Jbeta. Libraries were prepared by immunoSEQ multiplex PCR; TCRdb keeps only in-frame clonotypes and omits some of them. The sample lists about 130,000 clones, 65% to 70% occurring once. Sequenced sample: PBMCs. The receptors stem from a human donor in good health.

This chain connects TRBV29-1 to TRBJ2-1; 12 bases map to TRBD2. J was trimmed by 10 bases and V by 7 bases; bases with no gene match: 8. This CDR3 region has 13 residues. CDR1 and CDR2 from the germline V gene are SQVTM and ANQGSEA. Here the CDR3 DNA reads TGCAGCGGCGGGACTAGCGGGTTTAGCGAGCAGTTCTTC. Amino acids: CSGGTSGFSEQFF.

The sample holds a few counts of this clone. This sequence joins TRBV9 and TRBJ2-1, with 8 nucleotides matching TRBD2. The V segment lost 0 bases and the J segment 5 bases; nucleotides outside the gene matches: 7. The CDR3 length is 16 residues. Germline-derived CDR1 and CDR2 are SGDLS and YYNGEE. The CDR3 region is CASSVGAGVTHNEQFF. DNA for the CDR3: TGTGCCAGCAGCGTAGGAGCGGGAGTCACCCACAATGAGCAGTTCTTC.

This clone was recorded a few times. CDR3: CASSWSVTSTDTQYF. The CDR3 DNA is TGTGCCAGCAGCTGGAGTGTTACTAGCACAGATACGCAGTATTTT. The chain carries TRBV5-4 and TRBJ2-3; D not resolved. The CDR3 runs 15 residues. Germline lookup yields CDR1 SGHNT and CDR2 YYREEE (reference sequence). V lost 3 bases to trimming and J lost 0 bases, with 11 bases between them.

This clone was seen only once. The chain links TRBV14 to TRBJ2-1; no definite D call. The V end was cut by 4 bases, the J end by 3 bases, with 10 bases between. The CDR3 runs 14 residues. CDR1 is SGHDN and CDR2 is FVKESK in the germline V gene. CDR3 residues: CASSRAMNYNEQFF. The CDR3 DNA reads TGTGCCAGCAGCCGGGCTATGAACTACAATGAGCAGTTCTTC. The variable domain in full, completed from reference TRBV14 and TRBJ2-1, reads EAGVTQFPSHSVIEKGQTVTLRCDPISGHDNLYWYRRVMGKEIKFLLHFVKESKQDESGMPNNRFLAERTGGTYSTLKVQPAELEDSGVYFCASSRAMNYNEQFFGPGTRLTVL.

V is TRBV19 and J is TRBJ1-1; TRBD1 is a possible D gene (6 bases). CDR1 is LNHDA, CDR2 SQIVND, per germline (reference sequence). The CDR3 has 13 residues. V gave up 5 bases and J gave up 8 bases, with 15 bases separating them. CDR3 DNA sequence: TGTGCCAGTAGTTTCGGGACACTAAGGGAAGCTTTCTTT. The encoded protein is CASSFGTLREAFF.